Listed here are 21 T cell receptor beta chains from one sample, sequenced in a study of T cells in Graves' hyperthyroidism and ophthalmopathy. TCR beta CDR3 sequences were amplified from RNA transcripts. The TCR CDR3 first-round RT-PCR relied on the HTBI primer set. Each CDR3 protein gets one entry after TCRdb re-called the multiplex PCR reads with MiXCR. The sample carries 94,000 or so distinct CDR3 sequences, about half recorded once. The sequenced sample consisted of blood. Every receptor here comes from a woman aged 40 to 50 with Graves' hyperthyroidism.

The rearrangement links TRBV7-2 to TRBJ1-2, with 7 bases aligning to TRBD1. J was trimmed by 5 bases and V by 2 bases; bases with no gene match: 14. Germline lookup yields CDR1 SGHTA and CDR2 FQGNSA. The CDR3 totals 17 residues. The CDR3 spells CASSLLGRGGAWYGYTF. CDR3 nucleotide sequence: TGTGCCAGCAGCTTACTTGGGAGAGGGGGCGCTTGGTATGGCTACACCTTC.

This clonotype was counted ten times or more. The gene calls are TRBV12-3 or TRBV12-4 and TRBJ1-2; D unclear. This CDR3 contains 15 residues. Trimming pared 5 bases from V and 1 base from J, leaving 14 bases between. This CDR3 reads CASSQTGIINYGYTF. Here the CDR3 DNA reads TGTGCCAGCAGTCAAACGGGAATTATTAACTATGGCTACACCTTC.

Details on this clonotype: With a much larger clone just one base away, this may be a read error. V gene TRBV6-1 combines with J gene TRBJ1-4; 9 nucleotides agree with TRBD1. Germline V gene lookup returns CDR1 MNHNS and CDR2 SASEGT. The CDR3 covers 14 residues. The CDR3 DNA reads as TGTGCCCGCAGGGGGACAGGGATTTATGAAAAACTGTTTTTT. Translating it yields CARRGTGIYEKLFF.

This clonotype was seen ten or more times. V gene TRBV6-6 combines with J gene TRBJ2-2; 15 bases map to TRBD2. Germline lookup yields CDR1 MNHNY and CDR2 SVGAGI (reference sequence). The J segment lost 7 bases and the V segment lost 6 bases, leaving 9 bases of the junction unmatched. The CDR3 extends over 17 amino acids. CDR3 DNA sequence: TGTGCCAGCAGCCCCGGACTAGCGGGAGGGCCGGTCGGGGAGCTGTTTTTT. Translating it yields CASSPGLAGGPVGELFF.

This chain uses TRBV5-4 with TRBJ1-1; D gene uncertain. CDR1 and CDR2 (germline): SGHNT, YYREEE (reference sequence). This CDR3 contains 14 residues. Between the trimmed V and J ends, which lost 2 bases and 0 bases, there was a span of 8 bases. CDR3 in DNA: TGTGCCAGCAGCTTAAGTAGAATGAACACTGAAGCTTTCTTT. Amino acid sequence: CASSLSRMNTEAFF.

This clonotype was counted many times. This chain uses TRBV19 with TRBJ2-6; unclear D gene. The CDR3 spans 16 residues. V shed 7 bases and J shed 1 base, with 14 bases lying between them. Germline V gene data show CDR1 as LNHDA and CDR2 as SQIVND (reference sequence). CDR3 loop: CASTQYGRSGANVLTF. The CDR3, as DNA: TGTGCCAGTACCCAATATGGGCGATCTGGGGCCAACGTCCTGACTTTC.

This chain uses TRBV20-1 with TRBJ1-5; a possible D gene is TRBD1 (6 bases). Trimming removed 1 base from V and 7 bases from J, with 8 bases in between. The CDR3 extends over 12 amino acids. Germline lookup yields CDR1 DFQATT and CDR2 SNEGSKA (reference sequence). Here the CDR3 reads CSARGRGQPQHF. The CDR3 nucleotides read TGCAGTGCTAGAGGCAGGGGACAGCCCCAGCATTTT.

V gene TRBV18 combines with J gene TRBJ1-4, with D perhaps TRBD1 (6 bases). V lost 4 bases, J lost 8 bases, and 14 bases lay in between. The CDR3 runs 14 residues. The germline gives CDR1 KGHSH, CDR2 LQKENI. This CDR3 is CASSHGRQVEKLFF. CDR3 nucleotide sequence: TGTGCCAGCTCACACGGGCGACAGGTGGAAAAACTGTTTTTT.

This clonotype is categorized as medium-sized. This chain's CDR3 is CASSRLTGDNQPQHF. The DNA for the CDR3 is TGTGCCAGCAGCCGACTTACAGGGGACAATCAGCCCCAGCATTTT. The chain employs TRBV7-8 and TRBJ1-5; 7 bases fit TRBD1. J lost 3 bases, V lost 5 bases, and 7 bases had no gene match. Germline V gene lookup returns CDR1 SGHVS and CDR2 FQNEAQ. The CDR3 is 15 amino acids.

This clonotype was counted a single time. V gene TRBV29-1 combines with J gene TRBJ2-7; 12 nucleotides agree with TRBD1. The CDR3 length is 14 residues. Germline V gene sequence: CDR1 SQVTM, CDR2 ANQGSEA. V dropped 8 bases and J dropped 6; count of bases not matched to a gene: 11. The CDR3 loop reads CSFGTGGSVGEQYF. The CDR3 coding sequence is TGCAGCTTCGGGACAGGGGGCAGTGTAGGCGAGCAGTACTTC.

This clonotype was seen at least ten times. V usage is TRBV6-5 and J usage is TRBJ2-7; D remains unclear. Germline V gene sequence: CDR1 MNHEY, CDR2 SVGAGI. The ends were cut back, 5 bases at V and 6 bases at J, with 8 bases in the middle. The length of the CDR3 is 11 residues. CDR3 DNA: TGTGCCAGCAGTGGGCCGGGCGAGCAGTACTTC. Encoded protein: CASSGPGEQYF.

This clonotype was seen at least ten times. The J gene is TRBJ2-2, the V gene TRBV5-5; D uncertain. CDR1 and CDR2 from the germline V gene are SGHKS and YYEKEE (reference sequence). V lost 0 bases and J lost 5, with 5 bases in between. The CDR3 runs to 13 residues. CDR3 coding DNA: TGTGCCAGCAGCTTGGATCCAACCGGGGAGCTGTTTTTT. It codes for CASSLDPTGELFF.

J is TRBJ2-7 and V is TRBV29-1, with 9 bases aligning to TRBD2. CDR3 length: 12 residues. J lost 4 bases, V lost 8 bases, and 6 bases had no gene match. Per germline, CDR1 SQVTM and CDR2 ANQGSEA. Here the CDR3 DNA reads TGCAGCTTCGCGGGAGGGCGGTACGAGCAGTACTTC. It encodes CSFAGGRYEQYF.

This clonotype was seen many times. This chain connects TRBV7-3 to TRBJ1-1, with D possibly matching TRBD1 (6 bases). The CDR3 runs to 13 residues. V was cut by 5 bases and J by 3 bases, with 10 bases left in between. The germline CDR1 and CDR2 sequences are SGHTA and FQGTGA. The CDR3 sequence is CASSPQGYTEAFF. The CDR3 DNA follows: TGTGCCAGCAGCCCCCAGGGGTACACTGAAGCTTTCTTT.

CDR3 protein: CAISDPGLETQYF. The CDR3 nucleotides read TGTGCCATCAGTGACCCGGGGTTGGAGACCCAGTACTTC. The rearrangement joins TRBV10-3 to TRBJ2-5; D may be TRBD2 (5 bases). This CDR3 is 13 amino acids long. The germline CDR1 and CDR2 sequences are ENHRY and SYGVKD. The V end lost 3 bases, the J end lost 5 bases, and 10 bases lay between the germline ends.

Points on this clonotype: The DNA is left out, because the CDR3 cannot be placed on it with certainty; the CDR3 is given as TCRdb lists it. J is TRBJ2-2 and V is TRBV6-5; the table calls TRBD1, which could not be checked here. The CDR3 is 19 amino acids in total, end residues counted. The germline CDR1 and CDR2 sequences are MNHEY and SVGAGI. CDR3 in amino acids: CASSLHGARHEQYFGELFF.

About this clonotype itself: The conserved phenylalanine or tryptophan normally closing the CDR3 is absent here, so this likely arose from a read error. The chain recombines TRBV14 with TRBJ1-1, with TRBD1 matching over 9 bases. V lost 3 bases and J lost 3; bases outside the gene matches: 2. The CDR3 sequence is 14 residues long. Germline assignment: CDR1 SGHDN and CDR2 FVKESK. The CDR3 coding sequence is TGTGCCAGCAGCCAGGGACAGGGCGACACTGAAGCTTTCTCT. Encoded protein: CASSQGQGDTEAFS.

This clonotype was seen many times. CDR3 sequence (DNA): TGCGCCAGCAGCCCAATGGACAGAAGGACAGATACGCAGTATTTT. This sequence encodes CASSPMDRRTDTQYF. V is TRBV5-1 and J is TRBJ2-3; tentatively, D is TRBD1 (6 bases). From germline, CDR1 is SGHRS and CDR2 YFSETQ. V lost 4 bases to trimming and J lost 3 bases, with 15 bases between them. The CDR3 is 15 residues long. Together with reference TRBV5-1 and TRBJ2-3, the CDR3 gives the full variable domain: KAGVTQTPRYLIKTRGQQVTLSCSPISGHRSVSWYQQTPGQGLQFLFEYFSETQRNKGNFPGRFSGRQFSNSRSEMNVSTLELGDSALYLCASSPMDRRTDTQYFGPGTRLTVL.

The chain links TRBV10-3 to TRBJ1-2, with D possibly matching TRBD1 (5 bases). Deletions cut 3 bases from V and 5 bases from J, with 13 bases between. The CDR3 spans 14 residues. Germline values: CDR1 ENHRY, CDR2 SYGVKD. The DNA of the CDR3 is TGTGCCATCAGTGATCCGGGACTGTTTTATGGCTACACCTTC. Its translation: CAISDPGLFYGYTF.

This clonotype was counted between two and nine times. This chain joins TRBV9 and TRBJ2-5, with a possible D match to TRBD2 (5 bases). CDR3 size: 14 residues. CDR1 is SGDLS and CDR2 is YYNGEE in the germline V gene. Trimming shortened V by 1 base and J by 2 bases, and 9 bases separated the two germline ends. The DNA for the CDR3 is TGTGCCAGCAGCGTAATGGGAGATCAAGAGACCCAGTACTTC. Translated, it gives CASSVMGDQETQYF.

A word on this clonotype: At one end, the junction sequence differs from germline, possibly due to a read error. V usage is TRBV20-1 and J usage is TRBJ2-5; 11 bases are shared with TRBD1. CDR1 and CDR2 from the germline V gene are DFQATT and SNEGSKA (reference sequence). The CDR3 length is 15 residues. CDR3 in amino acids: CRASWCRDRGWIQYF. DNA for the CDR3: TGCAGAGCTAGTTGGTGCCGGGACAGGGGGTGGATCCAGTACTTC.